A single sample is the source of the 6 T cell receptor beta chains below, sequenced in a study of cytomegalovirus exposure and HLA in healthy donors. The primer mix had 60 Vbeta and 13 Jbeta primers. Assay: immunoSEQ multiplex PCR; the TCRdb copy retains only in-frame clones and omits some. The sample shows about 190,000 clones, about 70% of them seen only once. The material sequenced was PBMCs. The source is a woman aged 25 to 39 in good health and CMV-seronegative.

The CDR3 DNA reads as TGTGCCAGCAGGCACGGGACTGGGGAGTACTTC. It translates to CASRHGTGEYF. This chain joins TRBV27 and TRBJ2-7; tentatively, D is TRBD2 (6 bases). The germline V gene encodes CDR1 MNHEY and CDR2 SMNVEV (reference sequence). Trimming cost V 6 bases and J 11 bases, with 14 bases left between them. The CDR3 sequence is 11 residues long.

The genes are TRBV29-1 and TRBJ2-1; the match to TRBD2 covers 11 bases. CDR3 length equals 14 residues. CDR1 and CDR2 (germline): SQVTM, ANQGSEA. V gave up 6 bases and J gave up 2 bases; unmatched junction bases: 3. Written as DNA, the CDR3 is TGCAGCGTCCGTAGCGGGAGGGCCTACAATGAGCAGTTCTTC. Translated: CSVRSGRAYNEQFF.

This sequence joins TRBV4-3 and TRBJ2-1; the match to TRBD2 covers 9 bases. This CDR3 is 18 amino acids long. J gave up 6 bases and V 4 bases, and 16 bases lay outside the gene matches. Germline lookup yields CDR1 LGHNA and CDR2 YSLEER. Here the CDR3 reads CASSRQYTIAGESNEQFF. DNA for the CDR3: TGCGCCAGCAGCCGTCAATATACCATAGCGGGAGAAAGCAATGAGCAGTTCTTC.

The chain is built from TRBV25-1 and TRBJ1-2; weak D call: TRBD1 (6 bases). The V end lost 6 bases, the J end lost 4 bases, and 12 bases lay between the germline ends. The CDR3 covers 13 residues. CDR1 and CDR2 from the germline V gene are MGHDK and SYGVNS. CDR3 sequence reads: CASRSGQTYGYTF. The CDR3 DNA follows: TGTGCCAGCAGGAGCGGACAGACCTATGGCTACACCTTC.

This clone was detected a few times. The rearrangement joins TRBV7-2 to TRBJ1-2; 9 bases align to TRBD1. Germline loops: CDR1 SGHTA, CDR2 FQGNSA. Trimming at V came to 1 base and at J to 4 bases, leaving 1 base not matched to a gene. The CDR3 covers 14 residues. CDR3 loop: CASSLGTGVYGYTF. CDR3 bases: TGTGCCAGCAGCTTAGGGACAGGGGTCTATGGCTACACCTTC.

CDR3 amino acids: CASSLSAADTQYF. The CDR3 bases are TGTGCCAGCAGTTTATCCGCAGCAGATACGCAGTATTTT. The chain links TRBV27 to TRBJ2-3, with unresolved D. The germline V gene encodes CDR1 MNHEY and CDR2 SMNVEV (reference sequence). CDR3 length equals 13 residues. V shed 0 bases and J shed 4 bases, with 5 bases lying between them.